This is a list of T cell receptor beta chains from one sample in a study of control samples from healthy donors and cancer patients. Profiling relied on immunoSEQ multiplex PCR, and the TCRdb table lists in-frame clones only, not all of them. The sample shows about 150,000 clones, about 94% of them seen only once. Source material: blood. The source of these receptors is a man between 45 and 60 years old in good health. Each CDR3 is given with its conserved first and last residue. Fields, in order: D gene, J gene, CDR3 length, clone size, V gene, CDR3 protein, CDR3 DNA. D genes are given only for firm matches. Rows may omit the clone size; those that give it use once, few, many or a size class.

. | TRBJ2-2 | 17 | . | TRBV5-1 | CASGRGDTSENTGELFF | TGCGCCAGCGGAAGGGGGGATACTAGCGAGAACACCGGGGAGCTGTTTTTT
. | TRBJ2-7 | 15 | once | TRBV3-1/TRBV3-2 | CASSQGRLPTYEQYF | TGTGCCAGCAGCCAAGGCCGATTACCTACCTACGAGCAGTACTTC
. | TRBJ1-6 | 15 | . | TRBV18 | CASSPQGTNNSPLHF | TGTGCCAGCTCACCGCAGGGAACTAATAATTCACCCCTCCACTTT
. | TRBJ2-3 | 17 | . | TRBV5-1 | CASSPPVNSGATDTQYF | TGCGCCAGCAGCCCCCCAGTCAATAGCGGAGCCACAGATACGCAGTATTTT
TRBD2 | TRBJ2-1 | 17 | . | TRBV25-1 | CASNAAYGTSGSNEQFF | TGTGCCAGCAACGCCGCGTACGGGACTAGCGGGAGCAATGAGCAGTTCTTC
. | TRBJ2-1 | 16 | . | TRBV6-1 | CASSEIGLSSYNEQFF | TGTGCCAGCAGTGAAATTGGCCTGAGCTCCTACAATGAGCAGTTCTTC
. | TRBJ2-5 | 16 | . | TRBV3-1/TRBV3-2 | CASSPPQHRVWETQYF | TGTGCCAGCAGCCCCCCCCAACACAGGGTCTGGGAGACCCAGTACTTC
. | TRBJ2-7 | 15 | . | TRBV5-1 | CASSLGAGRSYEQYF | TGCGCCAGCAGCTTGGGGGCAGGAAGATCCTACGAGCAGTACTTC
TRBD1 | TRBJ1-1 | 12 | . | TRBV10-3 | CAIRTGAAEAFF | TGTGCCATCCGGACAGGGGCGGCTGAAGCTTTCTTT
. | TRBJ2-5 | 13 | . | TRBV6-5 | CASSYSSGETQYF | TGTGCCAGCAGCTATAGCAGCGGGGAGACCCAGTACTTC
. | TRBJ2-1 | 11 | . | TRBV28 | CASSLYNEQFF | TGTGCCAGCAGCCTCTACAATGAGCAGTTCTTC
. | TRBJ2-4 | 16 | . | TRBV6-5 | CASSYSGQSAKNIQYF | TGTGCCAGCAGTTACTCAGGACAGTCGGCGAAAAACATTCAGTACTTC
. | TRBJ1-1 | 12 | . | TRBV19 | CASSIGGAEAFF | TGTGCCAGTAGTATAGGAGGGGCAGAAGCTTTCTTT
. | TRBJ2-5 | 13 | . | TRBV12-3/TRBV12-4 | CASSWRDQETQYF | TGTGCCAGCAGTTGGAGGGACCAAGAGACCCAGTACTTC
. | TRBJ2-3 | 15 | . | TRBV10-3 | CAISESGSLRDTQYF | TGTGCCATCAGTGAGTCAGGTAGTTTAAGGGATACGCAGTATTTT
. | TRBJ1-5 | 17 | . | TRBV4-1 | CASSQVGPGPSNQPQHF | TGCGCCAGCAGCCAAGTAGGGCCGGGACCCAGCAATCAGCCCCAGCATTTT
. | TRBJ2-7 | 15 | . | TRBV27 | CASSLSGLRSYEQYF | TGTGCCAGCAGTTTATCGGGACTTCGATCCTACGAGCAGTACTTC
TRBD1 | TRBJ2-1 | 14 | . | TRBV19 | CASSPSIQGVGTIF | TGTGCCAGTAGCCCCTCTATACAGGGGGTAGGTACAATCTTC
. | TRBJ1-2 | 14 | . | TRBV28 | CASSFAGAGAGYTF | TGTGCCAGCAGTTTCGCGGGGGCCGGTGCTGGCTACACCTTC
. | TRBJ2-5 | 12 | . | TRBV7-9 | CASSLDQETQYF | TGTGCCAGCAGCTTAGACCAAGAGACCCAGTACTTC
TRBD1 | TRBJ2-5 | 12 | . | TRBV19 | CASSDRAETQYF | TGTGCCAGTTCGGACAGGGCAGAGACCCAGTACTTC
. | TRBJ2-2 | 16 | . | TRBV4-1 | CASTSPQAPNTGELFF | TGCGCCAGCACTTCCCCACAGGCTCCGAACACCGGGGAGCTGTTTTTT